Following are 10 T cell receptor beta chains from one sample sequenced in a study of cytomegalovirus exposure and HLA in healthy donors. The PCR had 60 Vbeta and 13 Jbeta primers. The assay was immunoSEQ multiplex PCR, and TCRdb's table has in-frame clones only and misses some. The repertoire holds 150,000 or so clones, with roughly 80% as singletons. Sequencing was carried out using PBMCs. Receptors were obtained from a woman aged 40 to 50 in good health and CMV-seropositive.

The chain recombines TRBV30 with TRBJ2-7, with a tentative D call TRBD2 (7 bases). Per germline, CDR1 GTSNPN and CDR2 SVGIG (reference sequence). The CDR3 is 13 residues long. With 2 bases removed from V and 7 bases from J, the gap between germline ends came to 15 bases. CDR3 protein: CAWSRGGDREQYF. The CDR3 DNA sequence: TGTGCCTGGAGTAGGGGGGGGGATAGGGAGCAGTACTTC.

This CDR3 reads CASSSEAGGPFEQFF. In DNA, the CDR3 is TGTGCCAGCAGCTCAGAAGCGGGGGGGCCCTTTGAGCAGTTCTTC. The chain combines TRBV7-6 with TRBJ2-1; TRBD2 matches 10 bases. The CDR3 has 15 amino acids. V lost 4 bases and J lost 9; bases outside the gene matches: 9. CDR1 and CDR2 (germline): SGHVS, FNYEAQ.

The V gene is TRBV5-1, the J gene TRBJ1-2, with D maybe TRBD1 (6 bases). From germline, CDR1 is SGHRS and CDR2 YFSETQ. The CDR3 sequence is 14 residues long. V was clipped by 4 bases and J by 2 bases, with 12 bases between them. The CDR3 reads CASSTGQENYGYTF. CDR3 coding DNA: TGCGCCAGCAGCACGGGACAAGAAAACTATGGCTACACCTTC.

The V and J genes are TRBV5-1 and TRBJ2-5; TRBD2 matches 9 bases. The V gene end was trimmed by 4 bases and the J gene end by 4 bases; junction bases not matched to a gene: 8. This CDR3 contains 15 residues. From germline, CDR1 is SGHRS and CDR2 YFSETQ. CDR3 nucleotide sequence: TGCGCCAGCAGCAGAAAGGGCGGGGGGGGAGAGACCCAGTACTTC. This gives the protein CASSRKGGGGETQYF. Together with reference TRBV5-1 and TRBJ2-5, the CDR3 gives the full variable domain: KAGVTQTPRYLIKTRGQQVTLSCSPISGHRSVSWYQQTPGQGLQFLFEYFSETQRNKGNFPGRFSGRQFSNSRSEMNVSTLELGDSALYLCASSRKGGGGETQYFGPGTRLLVL.

The CDR3 bases are TGTGCCTGGAGTCAAGGGGCAGGGGGCACTGAAGCTTTCTTT. Translated, it gives CAWSQGAGGTEAFF. The chain couples TRBV30 to TRBJ1-1, with TRBD1 matching 7 bases. Germline loops: CDR1 GTSNPN, CDR2 SVGIG (reference sequence). V was clipped by 2 bases and J by 4 bases; unmatched bases: 7. The CDR3 covers 14 residues.

V and J are TRBV4-1 and TRBJ2-3; TRBD2 matches 9 bases. The J segment lost 3 bases and the V segment lost 4 bases, leaving 8 bases of the junction unmatched. This CDR3 region has 16 residues. The germline V gene has CDR1 MGHRA and CDR2 YSYEKL. The CDR3 coding sequence is TGCGCCAGCAGCCTCCTCCCGGGACTAGCAACAGATACGCAGTATTTT. This gives the protein CASSLLPGLATDTQYF.

The chain links TRBV4-1 to TRBJ2-1, with a possible D match to TRBD2 (5 bases). CDR1 and CDR2 from the germline V gene are MGHRA and YSYEKL. The V end was cut by 6 bases, the J end by 7 bases, with 10 bases between. The CDR3 length is 12 residues. DNA of the CDR3: TGCGCCAGCAGTCGCGGGTCGAATGAGCAGTTCTTC. It codes for CASSRGSNEQFF.

The chain uses TRBV12-5 and TRBJ2-3, with 9 bases identical to TRBD1. The CDR3 length is 14 residues. Germline CDR1 reads LGHNT; CDR2 reads FRNRAP. J gave up 1 base and V 5 bases, and 1 base lay outside the gene matches. The CDR3 coding sequence is TGTGCTAGTGGTAGGACAGGGGGCACAGATACGCAGTATTTT. The encoded protein is CASGRTGGTDTQYF. The variable domain in full, completed from reference TRBV12-5 and TRBJ2-3, reads DARVTQTPRHKVTEMGQEVTMRCQPILGHNTVFWYRQTMMQGLELLAYFRNRAPLDDSGMPKDRFSAEMPDATLATLKIQPSEPRDSAVYFCASGRTGGTDTQYFGPGTRLTVL.

This chain connects TRBV6-5 to TRBJ2-4, with D hard to call. The CDR3 is 13 amino acids. V dropped 6 bases and J dropped 4 bases, with 10 bases sitting between them. CDR1 and CDR2 from the germline V gene are MNHEY and SVGAGI. As DNA, the CDR3 is TGTGCCAGCAGGGGCCTTTTGAAAAACATTCAGTACTTC. As protein: CASRGLLKNIQYF.

The chain is built from TRBV6-1 and TRBJ2-5, with a tentative D call TRBD2 (6 bases). There are 12 residues in the CDR3. V lost 8 bases, J lost 4 bases, and 11 bases lay in between. CDR1 is MNHNS, CDR2 SASEGT, per germline. The CDR3 reads CASSPAGETQYF. The CDR3 nucleotides are TGTGCCAGCTCGCCAGCGGGAGAGACCCAGTACTTC.